Listed here are 18 T cell receptor beta chains from one sample, sequenced in a study of vaccination effects on CD4 cells after COVID-19. These receptors have no identified antigens. TCRdb keeps only in-frame clones here, not all; method: immunoSEQ multiplex PCR. The top ten hold 1.2% of the sample, which has 67,000 or so clones, approximately 81% seen once. Sequencing was preceded by expansion of antigen-specific CD4+ T cells with viral peptide pools in the ViraFEST assay. At the end of about 9 days of culture, CD4+ T cells were isolated. Either the BNT162b2 or mRNA-1273 vaccine was given to participants in two doses. Sample: CD4+ T cells from PBMCs cultured with HCoV-229E spike peptides, taken after COVID-19 vaccination. Receptors originate from a human donor who received a COVID-19 vaccine.

The chain couples TRBV2 to TRBJ1-6; no clear D. Per germline, CDR1 SNHLY and CDR2 FYNNEI. The CDR3 is 14 amino acids. V lost 3 bases and J 0 bases, leaving 3 bases between the germline ends. The CDR3 bases are TGTGCCAGCAGTGACAGCTCCTATAATTCACCCCTCCACTTT. This gives the protein CASSDSSYNSPLHF. Full variable domain (missing parts from reference TRBV2 and TRBJ1-6): EPEVTQTPSHQVTQMGQEVILRCVPISNHLYFYWYRQILGQKVEFLVSFYNNEISEKSEIFDDQFSVERPDGSNFTLKIRSTKLEDSAMYFCASSDSSYNSPLHFGNGTRLTVT.

The chain uses TRBV18 and TRBJ1-6; D remains ambiguous. V was pared by 1 base and J by 7 bases, with 11 bases between. CDR3 size: 15 residues. Germline V gene sequence: CDR1 KGHSH, CDR2 LQKENI. The CDR3 DNA follows: TGTGCCAGCTCACCACAAAACAGCCTAAATTCACCCCTCCACTTT. Its protein is CASSPQNSLNSPLHF.

The chain is built from TRBV7-8 and TRBJ1-6, with D hard to call. The CDR3 has 16 amino acids. Between the trimmed V and J ends, which lost 0 bases and 6 bases, there was a span of 12 bases. Germline V gene lookup returns CDR1 SGHVS and CDR2 FQNEAQ. The CDR3 reads CASSLAVRQINSPLHF. In DNA form, the CDR3 reads TGTGCCAGCAGCTTAGCGGTGCGGCAGATTAATTCACCCCTCCACTTT.

The chain links TRBV6-5 to TRBJ1-1; D is perhaps TRBD1 (6 bases). The CDR3 consists of 13 residues. CDR1 is MNHEY and CDR2 is SVGAGI in the germline V gene. V lost 7 bases to trimming and J lost 6 bases, with 15 bases between them. In nucleotides, the CDR3 is TGTGCCAGCACTGTACAGGGAAGGGCTGAAGCTTTCTTT. Its translation: CASTVQGRAEAFF.

The V gene is TRBV29-1, the J gene TRBJ2-5, with 10 positions matching TRBD1. Germline V gives CDR1 SQVTM, CDR2 ANQGSEA. The CDR3 consists of 14 residues. The V gene end was trimmed by 3 bases and the J gene end by 4 bases; junction bases not matched to a gene: 5. The CDR3 region has the DNA TGCAGCGTTGAGAAGACAGGGGGCCCAGAGACCCAGTACTTC. Protein: CSVEKTGGPETQYF.

The chain employs TRBV5-8 and TRBJ1-2, with 7 bases identical to TRBD1. This CDR3 comprises 14 residues. Per germline, CDR1 SGHTS and CDR2 YDEGEE. The V segment lost 3 bases and the J segment 4 bases; nucleotides outside the gene matches: 6. DNA for the CDR3: TGTGCCAGCAGCTCTCGACAGGGTGCCTATGGCTACACCTTC. Amino acid sequence: CASSSRQGAYGYTF. Complete variable domain (other parts from reference TRBV5-8 and TRBJ1-2): EAGVTQSPTHLIKTRGQQATLRCSPISGHTSVYWYQQALGLGLQFLLWYDEGEERNRGNFPPRFSGRQFPNYSSELNVNALELEDSALYLCASSSRQGAYGYTFGSGTRLTVV.

The V call is TRBV2, the J call TRBJ1-5; D remains unclear. The V gene's germline CDR1 is SNHLY and CDR2 FYNNEI. This CDR3 has 13 amino acids. Trimming took 4 bases from V and 7 from J, leaving 11 bases between them. The CDR3 DNA sequence: TGTGCCAGCAGTGTCTCCACTTGGCAGCCCCAGCATTTT. Its translation is CASSVSTWQPQHF.

This clone has a handful of counts. The chain carries TRBV11-3 and TRBJ1-5; a weak D match, TRBD1 (6 bases). Germline V gives CDR1 SGHNT, CDR2 YENEEA. This CDR3 comprises 16 residues. Trimming cost V 5 bases and J 7 bases, with 21 bases left between them. The CDR3 nucleotides read TGTGCCAGCAGCCTACTACTAGGGGGACCGGGACAGCCCCAGCATTTT. This encodes CASSLLLGGPGQPQHF.

The CDR3 reads CASNLGREQYV. CDR3 sequence (DNA): TGTGCCAGCAATTTGGGCCGGGAGCAGTACGTC. The rearrangement uses TRBV7-9 and TRBJ2-7; no clear D. Trimming stripped 7 bases from V and 7 bases from J, with 11 bases between. There are 11 residues in the CDR3. Germline values: CDR1 SEHNR, CDR2 FQNEAQ (reference sequence).

This clone was picked up one time. V usage is TRBV18 and J usage is TRBJ1-2; TRBD1 is a possible D gene (6 bases). CDR1 and CDR2 (germline): KGHSH, LQKENI. The CDR3 consists of 13 residues. The germline V and J ends were trimmed by 6 bases and 6 bases, with 14 bases remaining between them. CDR3 sequence: CASSRSGGDGYTF. The CDR3 DNA reads TGTGCCAGCTCCCGTTCCGGGGGCGATGGCTACACCTTC.

This clone was detected only a few times. The V gene is TRBV18, the J gene TRBJ1-6, with D possibly matching TRBD1 (5 bases). The CDR3 covers 15 residues. Trimming pared 1 base from V and 8 bases from J, leaving 12 bases between. Per germline, CDR1 KGHSH and CDR2 LQKENI. CDR3 sequence: CASSPQRGSDSPLHF. As DNA, the CDR3 is TGTGCCAGCTCACCACAGCGGGGCAGCGATTCACCCCTCCACTTT.

This clone was observed a few times. The chain combines TRBV20-1 with TRBJ1-4; D not certain. This CDR3 region has 10 residues. Trimming shortened V by 5 bases and J by 13 bases, and 11 bases separated the two germline ends. Germline CDR1 is DFQATT and CDR2 is SNEGSKA (reference sequence). The DNA of the CDR3 is TGCAGTGCTGGACGGGAGGGACTGTTTTTT. Amino acid sequence: CSAGREGLFF.

The genes are TRBV14 and TRBJ2-5; TRBD2 is a possible D gene (6 bases). The CDR3 covers 13 residues. The germline CDR1 and CDR2 sequences are SGHDN and FVKESK. Trimming removed 4 bases at V and 10 bases at J, with 16 bases between. The CDR3 nucleotides read TGTGCCAGCAGCCGTCGGGACTCGGCTGTCCAGTACTTC. Amino acid sequence: CASSRRDSAVQYF.

The chain couples TRBV7-8 to TRBJ1-1; D not certain. V was shortened by 3 bases and J by 1 base, with 6 bases between the two germline ends. CDR1 SGHVS and CDR2 FQNEAQ come from the germline V gene. The CDR3 spans 13 residues. The CDR3 sequence: CASSFFRNTEAFF. As DNA, the CDR3 is TGTGCCAGCAGCTTTTTCAGGAACACTGAAGCTTTCTTT.

The rearrangement joins TRBV29-1 to TRBJ2-5, with D uncertain. Germline V lookup: CDR1 SQVTM, CDR2 ANQGSEA. Trimming stripped 5 bases from V and 4 bases from J, with 17 bases between. CDR3 size: 14 residues. The CDR3 sequence is CSVPPKVRPETQYF. The CDR3 bases are TGCAGCGTTCCCCCTAAGGTGCGACCAGAGACCCAGTACTTC.

This clone was seen only a few times. The genes are TRBV19 and TRBJ1-2; TRBD1 agrees at 8 bases. Trimming at V came to 4 bases and at J to 5 bases, leaving 12 bases not matched to a gene. The CDR3 spans 16 residues. Germline V gene sequence: CDR1 LNHDA, CDR2 SQIVND (reference sequence). CDR3 residues: CASSNDRRGLSYGYTF. The CDR3 DNA reads as TGTGCCAGTAGTAACGACCGCAGGGGGCTTAGTTATGGCTACACCTTC.

This chain joins TRBV2 and TRBJ2-2; D possibly corresponds to TRBD1 (6 bases). V was clipped by 7 bases and J by 7 bases, with 19 bases between them. Looked up from germline, CDR1 is SNHLY and CDR2 is FYNNEI. The CDR3 contains 15 residues. CDR3 residues: CASILQGKLGGELFF. CDR3 DNA sequence: TGTGCCAGCATTCTGCAGGGGAAGTTGGGCGGGGAGCTGTTTTTT.

V usage is TRBV6-6 and J usage is TRBJ2-5; no clear D. CDR3 length: 11 amino acids. Trimming removed 5 bases at V and 6 bases at J, with 7 bases between. Germline-derived CDR1 and CDR2 are MNHNY and SVGAGI (reference sequence). CDR3 amino acids: CASSPMQTQYF. Written as DNA, the CDR3 is TGTGCCAGCAGTCCCATGCAGACCCAGTACTTC.